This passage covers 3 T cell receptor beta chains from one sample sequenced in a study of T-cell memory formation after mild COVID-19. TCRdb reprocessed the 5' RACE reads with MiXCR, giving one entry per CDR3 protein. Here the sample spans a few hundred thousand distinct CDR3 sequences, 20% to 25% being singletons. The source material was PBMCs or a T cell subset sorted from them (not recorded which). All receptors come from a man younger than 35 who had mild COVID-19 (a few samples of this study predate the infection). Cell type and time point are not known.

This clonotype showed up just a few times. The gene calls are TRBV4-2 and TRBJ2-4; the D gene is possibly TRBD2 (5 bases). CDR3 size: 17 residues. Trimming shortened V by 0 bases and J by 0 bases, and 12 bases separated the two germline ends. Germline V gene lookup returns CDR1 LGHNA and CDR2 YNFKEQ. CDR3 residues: CASSQEDGGLAKNIQYF. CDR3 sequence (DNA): TGTGCCAGCAGCCAAGAGGATGGCGGGCTAGCCAAAAACATTCAGTACTTC.

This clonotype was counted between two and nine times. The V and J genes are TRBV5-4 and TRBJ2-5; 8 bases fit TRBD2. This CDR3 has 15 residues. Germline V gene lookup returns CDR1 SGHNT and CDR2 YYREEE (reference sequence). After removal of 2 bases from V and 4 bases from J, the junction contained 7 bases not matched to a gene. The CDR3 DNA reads TGTGCCAGCAGCTTCGGGGGGGCGGCTGGAGAGACCCAGTACTTC. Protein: CASSFGGAAGETQYF.

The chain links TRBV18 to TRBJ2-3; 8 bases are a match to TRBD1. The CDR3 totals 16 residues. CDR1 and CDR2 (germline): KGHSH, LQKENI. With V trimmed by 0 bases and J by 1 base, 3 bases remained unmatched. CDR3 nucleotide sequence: TGTGCCAGCTCACCACCTGCGACAGGGGGCACAGATACGCAGTATTTT. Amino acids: CASSPPATGGTDTQYF.